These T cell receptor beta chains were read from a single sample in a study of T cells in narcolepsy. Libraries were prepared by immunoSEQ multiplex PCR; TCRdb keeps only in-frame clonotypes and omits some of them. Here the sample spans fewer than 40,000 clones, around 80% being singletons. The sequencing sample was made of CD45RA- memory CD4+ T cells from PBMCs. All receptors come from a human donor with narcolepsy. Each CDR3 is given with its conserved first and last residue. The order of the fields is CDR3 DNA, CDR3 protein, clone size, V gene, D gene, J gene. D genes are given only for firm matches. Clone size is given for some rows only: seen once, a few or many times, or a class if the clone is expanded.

CDR3 DNA: TGTGCGCTAGCAGGGGTGAGGGGTGAAAAACTGTTTTTT
CDR3 protein: CALAGVRGEKLFF
clone size: .
V gene: TRBV6-1
D gene: .
J gene: TRBJ1-4

CDR3 DNA: TGTGCCAGCAGCTCGTGGGACAGGGGCACCGGGGAGCTGTTTTTT
CDR3 protein: CASSSWDRGTGELFF
clone size: .
V gene: TRBV5-6
D gene: TRBD1
J gene: TRBJ2-2

CDR3 DNA: TGTGCCTGGAGTGGGACAACTGGGGCCAACGTCCTGACTTTC
CDR3 protein: CAWSGTTGANVLTF
clone size: .
V gene: TRBV30
D gene: .
J gene: TRBJ2-6

CDR3 DNA: TGTGCCAGCAGCCCGCGGACAGGGGATGGCTACACCTTC
CDR3 protein: CASSPRTGDGYTF
clone size: .
V gene: TRBV14
D gene: TRBD1
J gene: TRBJ1-2

CDR3 DNA: TGTGCCAGCAGCCCCGGGGGGGGGAACGACGAGCAGTACTTC
CDR3 protein: CASSPGGGNDEQYF
clone size: .
V gene: TRBV11-3
D gene: TRBD2
J gene: TRBJ2-7

CDR3 DNA: TGTGCCAGCAGCTTAGCCGCTCGGACTGAAGCTTTCTTT
CDR3 protein: CASSLAARTEAFF
clone size: .
V gene: TRBV11-1
D gene: .
J gene: TRBJ1-1

CDR3 DNA: TGTGCCAGTAGTTCGCACAGGAATTCACCCCTCCACTTT
CDR3 protein: CASSSHRNSPLHF
clone size: .
V gene: TRBV19
D gene: .
J gene: TRBJ1-6

CDR3 DNA: TGCGCCAGCAGTGACCCAGCCAGCTACGAGCAGTACTTC
CDR3 protein: CASSDPASYEQYF
clone size: .
V gene: TRBV10-2
D gene: .
J gene: TRBJ2-7

CDR3 DNA: TGTGCCAGCAGTTTATCGATGAGGGGGGGCTACACCTTC
CDR3 protein: CASSLSMRGGYTF
clone size: .
V gene: TRBV27
D gene: .
J gene: TRBJ1-2

CDR3 DNA: TGTGCCACGACCCTAACGGGAGTACAGGGGAACTATGGCTACACCTTC
CDR3 protein: CATTLTGVQGNYGYTF
clone size: once
V gene: TRBV28
D gene: TRBD1
J gene: TRBJ1-2

CDR3 DNA: TGCGCCAGCAGCTTGCTAGGGACAGCCGAAGAAAAACTGTTTTTT
CDR3 protein: CASSLLGTAEEKLFF
clone size: .
V gene: TRBV5-1
D gene: TRBD1
J gene: TRBJ1-4

CDR3 DNA: TGTGCCAGCAGCGTTGGGGGTCTCTCTGGAAACACCATATATTTT
CDR3 protein: CASSVGGLSGNTIYF
clone size: .
V gene: TRBV9
D gene: .
J gene: TRBJ1-3

CDR3 DNA: TGTGCCAGCAGTTTCGCGGGGACGAGACGGTACGAGCAGTACTTC
CDR3 protein: CASSFAGTRRYEQYF
clone size: .
V gene: TRBV27
D gene: .
J gene: TRBJ2-7

CDR3 DNA: TGTGCCAGCAGCTTAGGAAACACAGGGATTAGAGCTTTCTTT
CDR3 protein: CASSLGNTGIRAFF
clone size: .
V gene: TRBV11-2
D gene: .
J gene: TRBJ1-1

CDR3 DNA: TGCGCCAGCAGCTTGGGACGGGGGGCAACCACTGAAGCTTTCTTT
CDR3 protein: CASSLGRGATTEAFF
clone size: .
V gene: TRBV5-1
D gene: .
J gene: TRBJ1-1

CDR3 DNA: TGTGCCAGCAGCGTAGCGGAGGGCTATGGCTACACCTTC
CDR3 protein: CASSVAEGYGYTF
clone size: .
V gene: TRBV9
D gene: .
J gene: TRBJ1-2

CDR3 DNA: TGTGCCAGCAGTCCACCGACAGGTCGGTCCGAGACCCAGTACTTC
CDR3 protein: CASSPPTGRSETQYF
clone size: .
V gene: TRBV28
D gene: .
J gene: TRBJ2-5

CDR3 DNA: TGTGCCAGCAGTTCTCCGTTCAGGGTGGGCTACAATGAGCAGTTCTTC
CDR3 protein: CASSSPFRVGYNEQFF
clone size: .
V gene: TRBV6-6
D gene: .
J gene: TRBJ2-1

CDR3 DNA: TGCGCCAGCAGCTCTGACAGGGGAAATGAAAAACTGTTTTTT
CDR3 protein: CASSSDRGNEKLFF
clone size: .
V gene: TRBV5-1
D gene: TRBD1
J gene: TRBJ1-4

CDR3 DNA: TGTGCCAGCAGCTTAGGGCTAGCGGAGACAGATACGCAGTATTTT
CDR3 protein: CASSLGLAETDTQYF
clone size: .
V gene: TRBV7-9
D gene: TRBD2
J gene: TRBJ2-3

CDR3 DNA: TGTGCCAGCTCCAACAGCGGGATCGAGACCTACGAGCAGTACTTC
CDR3 protein: CASSNSGIETYEQYF
clone size: .
V gene: TRBV5-5
D gene: TRBD2
J gene: TRBJ2-7

CDR3 DNA: TGCGCCAGCAGCCTTCGGTCACCGACAGACAGGGGCTTATTCTATGGCTACACCTTC
CDR3 protein: CASSLRSPTDRGLFYGYTF
clone size: .
V gene: TRBV5-1
D gene: TRBD1
J gene: TRBJ1-2

CDR3 DNA: TGTGCCAGCAATCCAAGGGGAGGGGGGATGAATCAGCCCCAGCATTTT
CDR3 protein: CASNPRGGGMNQPQHF
clone size: .
V gene: TRBV6-6
D gene: .
J gene: TRBJ1-5

CDR3 DNA: TGTGCCAGCAGCTTAGGGCAGTATGAAGAGACCCAGTACTTC
CDR3 protein: CASSLGQYEETQYF
clone size: once
V gene: TRBV7-6
D gene: .
J gene: TRBJ2-5

CDR3 DNA: TGTGCCAGCAGCTCTACGGGGGAACGTGGAAACACCATATATTTT
CDR3 protein: CASSSTGERGNTIYF
clone size: .
V gene: TRBV7-6
D gene: .
J gene: TRBJ1-3

CDR3 DNA: TGTGCCTGGGAGGGCAGTCAGACCCAGTACTTC
CDR3 protein: CAWEGSQTQYF
clone size: few
V gene: TRBV30
D gene: .
J gene: TRBJ2-5

CDR3 DNA: TGTGCCTGGGACTTTCCGGGTAAAAACACTGAAGCTTTCTTT
CDR3 protein: CAWDFPGKNTEAFF
clone size: once
V gene: TRBV30
D gene: .
J gene: TRBJ1-1

CDR3 DNA: TGTGCCATCAGTGAGAAAACCGGGACAGTGAACACCGGGGAGCTGTTTTTT
CDR3 protein: CAISEKTGTVNTGELFF
clone size: .
V gene: TRBV10-3
D gene: TRBD1
J gene: TRBJ2-2

CDR3 DNA: TGTGCCAGCAGAGAAGGTGGTTTGGTGGGGAACACTGAAGCTTTCTTT
CDR3 protein: CASREGGLVGNTEAFF
clone size: .
V gene: TRBV6-1
D gene: .
J gene: TRBJ1-1

CDR3 DNA: TGTGCCAGCAGCGTAGTCGGTAGCACCTACAATGAGCAGTTCTTC
CDR3 protein: CASSVVGSTYNEQFF
clone size: few
V gene: TRBV9
D gene: .
J gene: TRBJ2-1

CDR3 DNA: TGTGCCAGCTCAAGAGGGACTAGCGGGGTCACAGATACGCAGTATTTT
CDR3 protein: CASSRGTSGVTDTQYF
clone size: .
V gene: TRBV18
D gene: TRBD2
J gene: TRBJ2-3

CDR3 DNA: TGTGCCAGCAGCCGCGGGGACTCCGGCTACACCTTC
CDR3 protein: CASSRGDSGYTF
clone size: .
V gene: TRBV6-6
D gene: .
J gene: TRBJ1-2

CDR3 DNA: TGTGCCAGCAGTCAATCAGCGGCCAAAAACATTCAGTACTTC
CDR3 protein: CASSQSAAKNIQYF
clone size: .
V gene: TRBV6-6
D gene: .
J gene: TRBJ2-4

CDR3 DNA: TGTGCCAGCAGCTTAAAACCGCTGAGCACAGATACGCAGTATTTT
CDR3 protein: CASSLKPLSTDTQYF
clone size: .
V gene: TRBV7-3
D gene: .
J gene: TRBJ2-3

CDR3 DNA: TGTGCCAGTAGTATGGAAAAGAGAAGCCTTAGCAATCAGCCCCAGCATTTT
CDR3 protein: CASSMEKRSLSNQPQHF
clone size: .
V gene: TRBV19
D gene: .
J gene: TRBJ1-5

CDR3 DNA: TGCGCCAGCAGCCAAGAACGGTTCGGGAGAATTGGCTCTGGAAACACCATATATTTT
CDR3 protein: CASSQERFGRIGSGNTIYF
clone size: .
V gene: TRBV4-1
D gene: .
J gene: TRBJ1-3

CDR3 DNA: TGTGCCAGCAGTGGACAGGGAATCCCAGATACGCAGTATTTT
CDR3 protein: CASSGQGIPDTQYF
clone size: .
V gene: TRBV6-6
D gene: TRBD1
J gene: TRBJ2-3

CDR3 DNA: TGCGCCAGCAGCTCAATGGCGGGGGACAAAAGGAAGCAGTACTTC
CDR3 protein: CASSSMAGDKRKQYF
clone size: .
V gene: TRBV5-1
D gene: .
J gene: TRBJ2-7

CDR3 DNA: TGTGCCACCAGCAGAGATTGGGGCAGCCAAGAGACCCAGTACTTC
CDR3 protein: CATSRDWGSQETQYF
clone size: .
V gene: TRBV15
D gene: .
J gene: TRBJ2-5

CDR3 DNA: TGTGCCAGCAGCCTGAGGACTAGCGGGGGGCATTACGAGCAGTACTTC
CDR3 protein: CASSLRTSGGHYEQYF
clone size: .
V gene: TRBV5-6
D gene: TRBD2
J gene: TRBJ2-7

CDR3 DNA: TGTGCCAGCACCCGGGTACGCCTGGGGGGGGGCACTGAAGCTTTCTTT
CDR3 protein: CASTRVRLGGGTEAFF
clone size: .
V gene: TRBV28
D gene: .
J gene: TRBJ1-1

CDR3 DNA: TGTGCCAGCAGCTTAGTCGGCGGCGGAGGGGCGGCCAAAAACATTCAGTACTTC
CDR3 protein: CASSLVGGGGAAKNIQYF
clone size: .
V gene: TRBV7-9
D gene: .
J gene: TRBJ2-4

CDR3 DNA: TGTGCCAGCAGCCAGGGGGGGCAGCCCCAGCATTTT
CDR3 protein: CASSQGGQPQHF
clone size: .
V gene: TRBV7-2
D gene: TRBD1
J gene: TRBJ1-5

CDR3 DNA: TGCGCCAGCACCCCCAGCTCGGGGACTGGCGGGCCGGGAAGCACAGATACGCAGTATTTT
CDR3 protein: CASTPSSGTGGPGSTDTQYF
clone size: once
V gene: TRBV5-1
D gene: .
J gene: TRBJ2-3

CDR3 DNA: TGTGCCAGCAGCCGAGCCCAGGACAATGAGCAGTTCTTC
CDR3 protein: CASSRAQDNEQFF
clone size: .
V gene: TRBV4-2
D gene: .
J gene: TRBJ2-1

CDR3 DNA: TGTGCCAGCAGCCAGAGTGCTGGCTATGGCTACACCTTC
CDR3 protein: CASSQSAGYGYTF
clone size: .
V gene: TRBV7-2
D gene: .
J gene: TRBJ1-2

CDR3 DNA: TGTGCCATCAGGAGGGGGGGACAGGAAAGTTCAGATACGCAGTATTTT
CDR3 protein: CAIRRGGQESSDTQYF
clone size: .
V gene: TRBV10-3
D gene: .
J gene: TRBJ2-3

CDR3 DNA: TGTGCCAGCTCGGCAGGGGTCGGAAACACCATATATTTT
CDR3 protein: CASSAGVGNTIYF
clone size: few
V gene: TRBV6-1
D gene: .
J gene: TRBJ1-3

CDR3 DNA: TGCGCCAGCAGCCAAAAAGCGGGACAGGGTCGAGCAGATACGCAGTATTTT
CDR3 protein: CASSQKAGQGRADTQYF
clone size: .
V gene: TRBV4-3
D gene: TRBD1
J gene: TRBJ2-3

CDR3 DNA: TGTGCCAGCAGCTTAGGCGGCAGGGGGAGCACTGAAGCTTTCTTT
CDR3 protein: CASSLGGRGSTEAFF
clone size: .
V gene: TRBV11-3
D gene: TRBD1
J gene: TRBJ1-1

CDR3 DNA: TGTGCCAGTAGTATACGGGGACAGACTGAAGCTTTCTTT
CDR3 protein: CASSIRGQTEAFF
clone size: .
V gene: TRBV19
D gene: TRBD1
J gene: TRBJ1-1